This T cell receptor beta chain was retrieved from a study of beta chain features in type 1 diabetes. J gave up 1 base and V 3 bases, and 11 bases lay outside the gene matches. The length of the CDR3 is 17 residues. In germline, CDR1 is SGHRS, CDR2 YFSETQ. CD45RO/CCR7/CD25/CD127/CD95/CD27 sorting isolated CD4+ naive, central memory, regulatory and stem cell-like memory cells. Sequencing targeted expressed TCRB transcripts, as all isolated RNA had been reverse transcribed. Assay used: immunoSEQ multiplex PCR; TCRdb lists only in-frame clones, some missing. The table has around 50,000 clones, approximately 40% seen once; the top ten hold roughly 0.13%. Regarding this clone: Antigen: not known.

Study-wide findings and caveats: Type 1 diabetes patients had moderately but significantly shorter TCRB CDR3s in all four CD4+ subsets. A definitive answer on HLA type influencing TCRB rearrangement was not reached here.

What was sequenced was stem cell memory CD4+ T cells from blood. The receptor was derived from a man under 40 with type 1 diabetes. V and J are TRBV5-1 and TRBJ2-7; 9 bases align to TRBD1. This CDR3 reads CASSSGQGFVGSYEQYF. For the CDR3, the DNA is TGCGCCAGCAGCTCCGGACAGGGGTTCGTGGGATCCTACGAGCAGTACTTC.